Presented here are 13 T cell receptor beta chains from one specimen sequenced in a study of immune cell composition in non-small cell lung cancer. Sequencing used immunoSEQ multiplex PCR; TCRdb keeps in-frame clones, though not all of them. The sample comprises about 2,000 clones, about 72% of which are singletons, and 8% to 10% rests with the top ten. Normal lung sampling was at least 3 cm from the tumour, as distant as possible. The specimen was non-adjacent lung tissue. Source of these receptors: a human donor with non-small cell lung cancer.

This clone has only a few counts. The CDR3 DNA is TGTGCCAGCAGTACCGGGGGAGGTTCCTACGAGCAGTACTTC. Its protein is CASSTGGGSYEQYF. V and J are TRBV5-8 and TRBJ2-7; a possible D gene is TRBD2 (6 bases). There are 14 residues in the CDR3. Trimming removed 5 bases from V and 1 base from J, with 13 bases in between. Germline CDR1 reads SGHTS; CDR2 reads YDEGEE.

The rearrangement links TRBV18 to TRBJ2-7; D is possibly TRBD1 (5 bases). V was trimmed by 5 bases and J by 3 bases, leaving 14 bases between them. The V gene's germline CDR1 is KGHSH and CDR2 LQKENI. The CDR3 consists of 14 residues. The CDR3 loop reads CASSADSYNYEQYF. The CDR3 region has the DNA TGTGCCAGCTCAGCCGACAGTTATAACTACGAGCAGTACTTC. Combining the CDR3 with reference TRBV18 and TRBJ2-7 gives the whole variable domain NAGVMQNPRHLVRRRGQEARLRCSPMKGHSHVYWYRQLPEEGLKFMVYLQKENIIDESGMPKERFSAEFPKEGPSILRIQQVVRGDSAAYFCASSADSYNYEQYFGPGTRLTVT.

The chain is built from TRBV7-9 and TRBJ2-1, with 8 bases fitting TRBD2. Germline V gene data show CDR1 as SEHNR and CDR2 as FQNEAQ (reference sequence). This CDR3 region has 16 residues. V lost 3 bases to trimming and J lost 7 bases; unmatched junction nucleotides: 11. Here the CDR3 reads CASSLRVSGEGNEQFF. For the CDR3, the DNA is TGTGCCAGCAGCTTGCGGGTTAGCGGGGAGGGTAATGAGCAGTTCTTC. The variable domain in full, with the rest retrieved from reference TRBV7-9 and TRBJ2-1, is DTGVSQNPRHKITKRGQNVTFRCDPISEHNRLYWYRQTLGQGPEFLTYFQNEAQLEKSRLLSDRFSAERPKGSFSTLEIQRTEQGDSAMYLCASSLRVSGEGNEQFFGPGTRLTVL.

The rearrangement uses TRBV4-1 and TRBJ1-2; D is undetermined. The CDR3 length is 14 residues. Trimming cost V 0 bases and J 8 bases, with 13 bases left between them. In germline, CDR1 is MGHRA, CDR2 YSYEKL. The CDR3 region is CASSQESSRKGYTF. CDR3 coding DNA: TGCGCCAGCAGCCAAGAATCATCGCGGAAAGGCTACACCTTC.

Sample share makes this clone large. V is TRBV11-2 and J is TRBJ1-1; D is unresolved. The V gene's germline CDR1 is SGHAT and CDR2 FQNNGV. The length of the CDR3 is 15 residues. V lost 5 bases, J lost 1 base, and 14 bases lay in between. The CDR3 region is CASSAPDAGNTEAFF. DNA of the CDR3: TGTGCCAGCAGCGCCCCAGACGCAGGGAACACTGAAGCTTTCTTT.

The V and J genes are TRBV19 and TRBJ2-5; 10 bases fit TRBD2. The germline V gene encodes CDR1 LNHDA and CDR2 SQIVND (reference sequence). V lost 5 bases to trimming and J lost 1 base; unmatched junction nucleotides: 4. The CDR3 is 15 amino acids. As DNA, the CDR3 is TGTGCCAGTAGTTCTAGCGGGAGCTCCCAAGAGACCCAGTACTTC. It is translated as CASSSSGSSQETQYF.

The gene calls are TRBV7-3 and TRBJ2-1; TRBD2 agrees at 9 bases. The V and J ends lost 2 bases and 6 bases, in that order; junction bases with no gene match: 5. CDR3 length: 15 residues. CDR1 and CDR2 (germline): SGHTA, FQGTGA. The CDR3 DNA sequence: TGTGCCAGCAGCTTATTAGCGGGAGCAGGCAATGAGCAGTTCTTC. It yields the protein CASSLLAGAGNEQFF.

The gene calls are TRBV5-6 and TRBJ2-2; no definite D call. V gave up 2 bases and J gave up 5 bases, with 7 bases separating them. The CDR3 contains 13 residues. The V gene's germline CDR1 is SGHDT and CDR2 YYEEEE. The CDR3 loop is CASSFTETGELFF. CDR3 nucleotides: TGTGCCAGCAGCTTTACCGAGACCGGGGAGCTGTTTTTT.

In this sample, this clone turned up a few times. The chain has TRBV27 and TRBJ1-2; maybe TRBD1 (6 bases). Germline CDR1 is MNHEY and CDR2 is SMNVEV (reference sequence). There are 14 residues in the CDR3. The V end was cut by 3 bases, the J end by 6 bases, with 14 bases between. CDR3 DNA sequence: TGTGCCAGCAGTTTCATCGGACAGTCAGATGGCTACACCTTC. Translation gives CASSFIGQSDGYTF.

This clone has a handful of counts. The V call is TRBV6-6, the J call TRBJ1-6, with TRBD1 matching 7 bases. The trim removed 8 bases at V and 7 bases at J, leaving 5 bases unmatched. This CDR3 region has 13 residues. Germline-derived CDR1 and CDR2 are MNHNY and SVGAGI (reference sequence). The DNA of the CDR3 is TGTGCCAGCTTCGGACAGGTGAATTCACCCCTCCACTTT. This codes for CASFGQVNSPLHF.

The V call is TRBV5-6, the J call TRBJ1-2, with 7 bases lining up with TRBD1. The germline CDR1 and CDR2 sequences are SGHDT and YYEEEE. V shed 2 bases, J shed 4 bases, and the junction held 2 bases outside the gene matches. The CDR3 loop spans 13 amino acids. CDR3 nucleotides: TGTGCCAGCAGCTTCTGGGACAGCTATGGCTACACCTTC. Translating gives CASSFWDSYGYTF.

This clone was found a few times. This chain joins TRBV7-6 and TRBJ2-7; TRBD1 matches 10 bases. Germline CDR1 is SGHVS and CDR2 is FNYEAQ. CDR3 length: 15 residues. V lost 2 bases and J lost 5; bases outside the gene matches: 6. The CDR3 DNA reads TGTGCCAGCAGCTTACGGACAGGGGGTTCCCACGAGCAGTACTTC. Protein product: CASSLRTGGSHEQYF.

The chain carries TRBV5-1 and TRBJ2-2; TRBD2 matches at 8 bases. V gave up 3 bases and J gave up 1 base; unmatched junction bases: 5. In germline, CDR1 is SGHRS, CDR2 YFSETQ. CDR3 size: 16 residues. The CDR3 coding sequence is TGCGCCAGCAGCTCCGTGCTAGCGGGGAACACCGGGGAGCTGTTTTTT. Its protein is CASSSVLAGNTGELFF.